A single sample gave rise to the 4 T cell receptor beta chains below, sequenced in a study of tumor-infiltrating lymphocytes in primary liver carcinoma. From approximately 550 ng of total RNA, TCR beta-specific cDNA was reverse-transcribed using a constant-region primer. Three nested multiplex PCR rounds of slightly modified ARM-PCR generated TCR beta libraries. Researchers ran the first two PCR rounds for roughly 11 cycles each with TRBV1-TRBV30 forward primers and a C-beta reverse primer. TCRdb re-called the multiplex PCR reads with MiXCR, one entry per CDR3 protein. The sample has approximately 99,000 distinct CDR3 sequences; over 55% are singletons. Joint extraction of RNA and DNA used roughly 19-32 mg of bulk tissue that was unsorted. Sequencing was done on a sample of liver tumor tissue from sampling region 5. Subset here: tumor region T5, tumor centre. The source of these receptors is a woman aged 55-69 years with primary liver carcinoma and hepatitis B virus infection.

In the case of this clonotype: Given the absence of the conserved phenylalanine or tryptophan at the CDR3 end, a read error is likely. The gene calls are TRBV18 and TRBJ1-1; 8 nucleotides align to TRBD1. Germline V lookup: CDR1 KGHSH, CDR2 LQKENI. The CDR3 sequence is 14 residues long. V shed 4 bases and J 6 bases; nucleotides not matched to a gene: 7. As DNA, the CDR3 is TGTGCCAGCTCACAAGGACAGGGACATTCTGAAGCTTTCCTT. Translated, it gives CASSQGQGHSEAFL.

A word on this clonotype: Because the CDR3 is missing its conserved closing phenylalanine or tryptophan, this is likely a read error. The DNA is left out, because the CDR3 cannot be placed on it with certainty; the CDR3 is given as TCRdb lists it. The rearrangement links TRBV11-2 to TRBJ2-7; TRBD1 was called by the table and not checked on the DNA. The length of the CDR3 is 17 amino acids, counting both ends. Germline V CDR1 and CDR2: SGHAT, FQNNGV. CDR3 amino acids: CASSFQPGQGARYEQYL.

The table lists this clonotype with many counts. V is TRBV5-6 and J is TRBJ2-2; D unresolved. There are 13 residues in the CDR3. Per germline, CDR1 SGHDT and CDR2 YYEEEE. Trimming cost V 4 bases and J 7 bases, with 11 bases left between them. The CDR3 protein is CASSLMDRGELFF. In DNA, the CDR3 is TGTGCCAGCAGCCTGATGGACCGCGGGGAGCTGTTTTTT. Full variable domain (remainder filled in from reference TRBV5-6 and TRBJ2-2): DAGVTQSPTHLIKTRGQQVTLRCSPKSGHDTVSWYQQALGQGPQFIFQYYEEEERQRGNFPDRFSGHQFPNYSSELNVNALLLGDSALYLCASSLMDRGELFFGEGSRLTVL.

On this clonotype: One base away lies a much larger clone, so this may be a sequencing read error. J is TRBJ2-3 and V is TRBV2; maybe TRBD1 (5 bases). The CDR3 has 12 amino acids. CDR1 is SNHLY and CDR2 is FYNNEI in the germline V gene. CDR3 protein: CASRTDTNTQYF. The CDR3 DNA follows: TGTGCCAGCAGGACGGACACAAATACGCAGTATTTT.